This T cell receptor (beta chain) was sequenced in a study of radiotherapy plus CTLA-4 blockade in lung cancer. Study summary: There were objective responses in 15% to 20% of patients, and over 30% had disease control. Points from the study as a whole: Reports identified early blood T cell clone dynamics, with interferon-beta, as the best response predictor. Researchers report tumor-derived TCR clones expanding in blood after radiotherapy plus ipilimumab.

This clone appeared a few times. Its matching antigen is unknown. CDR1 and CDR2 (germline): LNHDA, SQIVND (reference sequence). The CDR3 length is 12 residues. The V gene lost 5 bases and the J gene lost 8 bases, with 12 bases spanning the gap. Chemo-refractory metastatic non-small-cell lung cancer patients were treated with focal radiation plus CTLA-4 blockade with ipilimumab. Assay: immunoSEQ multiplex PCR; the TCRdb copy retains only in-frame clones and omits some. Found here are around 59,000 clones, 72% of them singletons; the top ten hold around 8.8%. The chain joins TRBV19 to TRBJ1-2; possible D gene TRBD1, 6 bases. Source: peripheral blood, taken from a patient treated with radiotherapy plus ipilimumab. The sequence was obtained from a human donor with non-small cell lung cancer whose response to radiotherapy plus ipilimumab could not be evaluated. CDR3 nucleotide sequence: TGTGCCAGTAGTGCCGGTCAGGGGGGCTACACCTTC. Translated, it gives CASSAGQGGYTF.